This entry describes one T cell receptor (beta chain). In TCRdb, the 5' RACE reads were re-called with MiXCR into one record per CDR3 protein. The sample records 85,000 to 100,000 distinct CDR3 sequences, roughly a sixth being singletons. The data stem from a study of T cells of healthy individuals. Germline lookup yields CDR1 SGDLS and CDR2 YYNGEE. Trimming pared 1 base from V and 0 bases from J, leaving 7 bases between. The CDR3 consists of 15 residues. This sequence was found in a human donor in good health. The chain is built from TRBV9 and TRBJ2-2; no clear D. The CDR3 spells CASSVLRANTGELFF. Written as DNA, the CDR3 is TGTGCCAGCAGCGTATTACGGGCGAACACCGGGGAGCTGTTTTTT. The full variable domain, rest sourced from reference TRBV9 and TRBJ2-2, is DSGVTQTPKHLITATGQRVTLRCSPRSGDLSVYWYQQSLDQGLQFLIQYYNGEERAKGNILERFSAQQFPDLHSELNLSSLELGDSALYFCASSVLRANTGELFFGEGSRLTVL.